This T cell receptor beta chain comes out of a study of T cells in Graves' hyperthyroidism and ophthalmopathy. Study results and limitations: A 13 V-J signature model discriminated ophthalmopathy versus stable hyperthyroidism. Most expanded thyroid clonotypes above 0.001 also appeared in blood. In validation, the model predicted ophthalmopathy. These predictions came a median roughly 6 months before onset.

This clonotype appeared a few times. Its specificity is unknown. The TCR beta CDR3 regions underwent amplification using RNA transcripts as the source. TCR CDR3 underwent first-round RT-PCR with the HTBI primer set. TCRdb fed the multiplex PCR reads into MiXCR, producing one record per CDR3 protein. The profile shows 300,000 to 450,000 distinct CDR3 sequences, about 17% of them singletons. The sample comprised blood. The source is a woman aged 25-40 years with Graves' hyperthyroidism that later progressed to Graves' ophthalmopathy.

The CDR3 nucleotides are TGCGCCAGCAGCTTGGGGGACAGGGGAGGACCTGAAGCTTTCTTT. Its translation is CASSLGDRGGPEAFF. The chain combines TRBV5-1 with TRBJ1-1, with 10 bases matching TRBD1. The CDR3 runs 15 residues. The V gene's germline CDR1 is SGHRS and CDR2 YFSETQ. After removal of 0 bases from V and 6 bases from J, the junction contained 5 bases not matched to a gene.